Following are 3 T cell receptor beta chains from one sample sequenced in a study of T cell repertoires in cytomegalovirus infection. TCRdb recomputed calls from the reads with MiXCR, one row per CDR3 protein. The sample contains around 70,000 distinct CDR3 sequences, around 3.8% of which appear only once. Sequencing input: PBMCs. The receptors derive from a human donor in good health (CMV status not recorded). Some clones in this sample may be carry-over from other donors' samples.

The rearrangement uses TRBV7-2 and TRBJ2-7; 7 bases match TRBD1. V trimming: 1 base; J trimming: 7 bases; junction bases outside the gene matches: 4. This CDR3 has 13 amino acids. Germline V gene lookup returns CDR1 SGHTA and CDR2 FQGNSA. The CDR3 sequence is CASSLVTGQEQYF. CDR3 sequence (DNA): TGTGCCAGCAGCTTAGTGACAGGGCAGGAGCAGTACTTC. Based on the CDR3 plus reference TRBV7-2 and TRBJ2-7, the full variable domain is GAGVSQSPSNKVTEKGKDVELRCDPISGHTALYWYRQSLGQGLEFLIYFQGNSAPDKSGLPSDRFSAERTGGSVSTLTIQRTQQEDSAVYLCASSLVTGQEQYFGPGTRLTVT.

This clonotype has a count of ten or more. The chain has TRBV12-3 or TRBV12-4 and TRBJ2-7; tentative D call: TRBD2 (5 bases). The CDR3 length is 12 residues. The V end was cut by 6 bases, the J end by 3 bases, with 9 bases between. This chain's CDR3 is CASSRTSYEQYF. CDR3 DNA: TGTGCCAGCAGCCGAACTAGCTACGAGCAGTACTTC.

This clonotype has ten or more counts. The rearrangement uses TRBV6-1 and TRBJ1-1; tentative D call: TRBD1 (5 bases). The CDR3 contains 15 residues. The V end was cut by 4 bases, the J end by 1 base, with 13 bases between. Germline loops: CDR1 MNHNS, CDR2 SASEGT. Here the CDR3 DNA reads TGTGCCAGCAGTGCCCAAGGACAAAAGAACACTGAAGCTTTCTTT. Translating gives CASSAQGQKNTEAFF.